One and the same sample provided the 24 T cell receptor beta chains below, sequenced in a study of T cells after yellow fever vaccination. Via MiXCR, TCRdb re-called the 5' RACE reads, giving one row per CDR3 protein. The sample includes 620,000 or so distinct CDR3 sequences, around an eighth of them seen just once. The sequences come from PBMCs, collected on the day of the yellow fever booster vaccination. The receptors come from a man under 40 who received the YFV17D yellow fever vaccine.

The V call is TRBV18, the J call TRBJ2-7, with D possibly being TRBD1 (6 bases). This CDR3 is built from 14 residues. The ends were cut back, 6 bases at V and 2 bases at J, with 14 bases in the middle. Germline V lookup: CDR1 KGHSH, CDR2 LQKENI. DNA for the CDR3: TGTGCCAGCTCCACAGGGCCCAATACCTACGAGCAGTACTTC. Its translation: CASSTGPNTYEQYF. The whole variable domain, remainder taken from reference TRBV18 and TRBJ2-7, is NAGVMQNPRHLVRRRGQEARLRCSPMKGHSHVYWYRQLPEEGLKFMVYLQKENIIDESGMPKERFSAEFPKEGPSILRIQQVVRGDSAAYFCASSTGPNTYEQYFGPGTRLTVT.

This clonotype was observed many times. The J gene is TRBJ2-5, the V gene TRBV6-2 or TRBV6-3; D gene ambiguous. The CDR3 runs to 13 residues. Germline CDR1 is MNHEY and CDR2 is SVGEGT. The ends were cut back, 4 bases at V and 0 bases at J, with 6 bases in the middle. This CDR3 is CASSSQYQETQYF. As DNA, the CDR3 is TGTGCCAGCAGTTCACAGTACCAAGAGACCCAGTACTTC.

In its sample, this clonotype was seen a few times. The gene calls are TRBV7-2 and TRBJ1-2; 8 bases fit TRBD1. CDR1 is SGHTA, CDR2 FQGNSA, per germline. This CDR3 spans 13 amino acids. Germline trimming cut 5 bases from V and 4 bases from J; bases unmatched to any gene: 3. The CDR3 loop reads CASSETGGYGYTF. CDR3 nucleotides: TGTGCCAGCAGCGAAACAGGGGGCTATGGCTACACCTTC.

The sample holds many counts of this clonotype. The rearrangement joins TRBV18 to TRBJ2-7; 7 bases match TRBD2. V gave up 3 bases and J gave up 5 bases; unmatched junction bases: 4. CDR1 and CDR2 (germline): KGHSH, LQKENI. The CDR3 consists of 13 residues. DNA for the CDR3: TGTGCCAGCTCACCCCTCGCGGGGGACGAGCAGTACTTC. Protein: CASSPLAGDEQYF.

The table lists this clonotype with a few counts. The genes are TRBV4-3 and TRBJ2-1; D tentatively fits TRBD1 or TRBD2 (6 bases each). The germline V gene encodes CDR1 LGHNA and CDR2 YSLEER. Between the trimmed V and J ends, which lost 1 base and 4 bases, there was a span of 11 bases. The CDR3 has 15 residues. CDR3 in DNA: TGCGCCAGCAGCCAAGGGGGGGCGGGATACAATGAGCAGTTCTTC. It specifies CASSQGGAGYNEQFF.

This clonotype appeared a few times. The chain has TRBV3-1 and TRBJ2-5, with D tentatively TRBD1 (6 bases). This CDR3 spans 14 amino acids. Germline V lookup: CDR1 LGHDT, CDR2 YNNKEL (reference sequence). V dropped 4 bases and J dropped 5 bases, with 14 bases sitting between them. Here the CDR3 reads CASSPRTARETQYF. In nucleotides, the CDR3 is TGTGCCAGCAGCCCCCGGACAGCGAGGGAGACCCAGTACTTC.

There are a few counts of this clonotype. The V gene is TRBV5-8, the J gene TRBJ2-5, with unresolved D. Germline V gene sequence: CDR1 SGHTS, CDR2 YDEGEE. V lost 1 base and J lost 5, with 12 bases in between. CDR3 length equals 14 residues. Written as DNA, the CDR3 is TGTGCCAGCAGCTTGCTGGGGAAAGGGGAGACCCAGTACTTC. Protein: CASSLLGKGETQYF.

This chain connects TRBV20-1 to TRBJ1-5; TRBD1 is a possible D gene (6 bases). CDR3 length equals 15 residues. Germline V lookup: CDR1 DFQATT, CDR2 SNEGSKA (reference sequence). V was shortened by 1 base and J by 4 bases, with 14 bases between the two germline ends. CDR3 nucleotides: TGCAGTGCTAGAGCCGCGGACAGAAAAAATCAGCCCCAGCATTTT. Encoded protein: CSARAADRKNQPQHF.

CDR3 region: CATSSQNTDTQYF. The CDR3 DNA follows: TGTGCCACCAGCAGCCAGAACACAGATACGCAGTATTTT. This chain joins TRBV15 and TRBJ2-3; the D is unclear. V was cut by 3 bases and J by 2 bases, with 6 bases left in between. The CDR3 covers 13 residues. CDR1 and CDR2 from the germline V gene are LNHNV and YYDKDF (reference sequence).

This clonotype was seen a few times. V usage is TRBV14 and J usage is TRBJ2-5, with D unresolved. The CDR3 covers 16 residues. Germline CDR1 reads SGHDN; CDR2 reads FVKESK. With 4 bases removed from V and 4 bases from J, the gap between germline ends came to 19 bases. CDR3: CASSLIRTSWGETQYF. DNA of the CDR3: TGTGCCAGCAGCCTGATTCGGACGTCATGGGGAGAGACCCAGTACTTC.

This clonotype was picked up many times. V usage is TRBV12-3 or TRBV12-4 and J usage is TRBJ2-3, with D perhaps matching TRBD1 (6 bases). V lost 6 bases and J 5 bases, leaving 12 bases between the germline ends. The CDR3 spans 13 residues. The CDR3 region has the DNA TGTGCCAGCAGCTTGACAGGTTTAGATACGCAGTATTTT. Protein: CASSLTGLDTQYF.

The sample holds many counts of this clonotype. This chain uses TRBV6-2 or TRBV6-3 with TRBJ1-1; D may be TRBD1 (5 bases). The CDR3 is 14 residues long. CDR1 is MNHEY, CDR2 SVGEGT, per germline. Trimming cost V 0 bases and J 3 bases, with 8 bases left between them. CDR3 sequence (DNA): TGTGCCAGCAGTTACTCTGGAGGGGACACTGAAGCTTTCTTT. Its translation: CASSYSGGDTEAFF.

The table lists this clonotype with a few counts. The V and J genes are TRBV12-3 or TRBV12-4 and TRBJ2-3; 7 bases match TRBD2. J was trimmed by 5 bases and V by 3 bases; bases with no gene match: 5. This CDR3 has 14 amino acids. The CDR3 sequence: CASSFSGGGDTQYF. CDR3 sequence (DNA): TGTGCCAGCAGTTTTTCTGGGGGGGGAGATACGCAGTATTTT.

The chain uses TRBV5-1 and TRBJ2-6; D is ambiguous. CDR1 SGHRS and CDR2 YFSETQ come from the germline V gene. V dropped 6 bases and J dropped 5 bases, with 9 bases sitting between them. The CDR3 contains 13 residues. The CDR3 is CASNDARANVLTF. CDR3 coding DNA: TGCGCCAGCAACGACGCTAGGGCCAACGTCCTGACTTTC.

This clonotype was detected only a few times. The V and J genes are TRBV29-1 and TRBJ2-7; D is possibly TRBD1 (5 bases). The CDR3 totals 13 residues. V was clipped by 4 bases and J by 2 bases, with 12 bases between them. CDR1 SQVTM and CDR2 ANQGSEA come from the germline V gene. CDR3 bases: TGCAGCGTTGTAACAGGTTCTGCCTACGAGCAGTACTTC. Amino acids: CSVVTGSAYEQYF.

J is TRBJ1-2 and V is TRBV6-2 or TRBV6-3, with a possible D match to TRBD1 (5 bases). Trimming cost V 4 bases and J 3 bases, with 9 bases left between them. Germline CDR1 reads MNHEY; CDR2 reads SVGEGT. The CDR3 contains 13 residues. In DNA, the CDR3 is TGTGCCAGCAGTTCCAGGGACCACTATGGCTACACCTTC. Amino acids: CASSSRDHYGYTF.

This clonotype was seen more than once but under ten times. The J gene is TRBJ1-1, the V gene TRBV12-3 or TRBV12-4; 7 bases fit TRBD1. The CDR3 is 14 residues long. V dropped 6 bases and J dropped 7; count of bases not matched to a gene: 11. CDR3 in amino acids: CASSRDRVRDEAFF. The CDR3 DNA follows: TGTGCCAGCAGCCGTGACAGGGTCAGAGATGAAGCTTTCTTT.

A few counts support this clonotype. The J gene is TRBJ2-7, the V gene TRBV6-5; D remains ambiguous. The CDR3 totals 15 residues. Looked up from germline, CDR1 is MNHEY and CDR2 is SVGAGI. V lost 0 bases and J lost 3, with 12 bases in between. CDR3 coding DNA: TGTGCCAGCAGTTACTCGAAAAGGGCCGACTACGAGCAGTACTTC. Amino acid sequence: CASSYSKRADYEQYF.

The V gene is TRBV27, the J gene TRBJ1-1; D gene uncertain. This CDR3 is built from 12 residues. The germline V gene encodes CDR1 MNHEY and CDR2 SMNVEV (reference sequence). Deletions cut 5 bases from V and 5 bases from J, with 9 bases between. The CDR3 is CASSPHGTEAFF. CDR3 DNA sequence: TGTGCCAGCAGTCCTCACGGGACTGAAGCTTTCTTT.

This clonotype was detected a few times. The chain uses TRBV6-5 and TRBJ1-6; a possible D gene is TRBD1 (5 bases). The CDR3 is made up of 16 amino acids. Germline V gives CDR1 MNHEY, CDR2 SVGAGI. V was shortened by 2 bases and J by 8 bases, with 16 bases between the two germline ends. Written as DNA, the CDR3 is TGTGCCAGCAGTTACGAGTTGCAGGAAGGGGATTCACCCCTCCACTTT. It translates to CASSYELQEGDSPLHF.

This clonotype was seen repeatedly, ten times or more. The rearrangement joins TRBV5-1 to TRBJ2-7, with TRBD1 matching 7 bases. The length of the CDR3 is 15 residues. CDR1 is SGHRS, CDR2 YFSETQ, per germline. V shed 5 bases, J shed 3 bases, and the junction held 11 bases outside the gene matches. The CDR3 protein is CASRFGVDRNYEQYF. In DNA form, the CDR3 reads TGCGCCAGCAGATTCGGTGTGGACAGGAACTACGAGCAGTACTTC.

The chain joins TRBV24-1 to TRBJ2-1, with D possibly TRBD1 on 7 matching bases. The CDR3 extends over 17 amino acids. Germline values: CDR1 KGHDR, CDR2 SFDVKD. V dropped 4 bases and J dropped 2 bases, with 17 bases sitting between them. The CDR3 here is CATSDPRQGGTYNEQFF. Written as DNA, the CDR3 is TGTGCCACCAGTGACCCTCGACAGGGAGGCACCTACAATGAGCAGTTCTTC.

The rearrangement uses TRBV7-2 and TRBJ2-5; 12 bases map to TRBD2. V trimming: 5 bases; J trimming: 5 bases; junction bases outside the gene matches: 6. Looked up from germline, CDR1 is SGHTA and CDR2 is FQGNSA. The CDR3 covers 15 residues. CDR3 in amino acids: CASSPRTSGTETQYF. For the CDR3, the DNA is TGTGCCAGCAGCCCCCGGACTAGCGGGACGGAGACCCAGTACTTC.

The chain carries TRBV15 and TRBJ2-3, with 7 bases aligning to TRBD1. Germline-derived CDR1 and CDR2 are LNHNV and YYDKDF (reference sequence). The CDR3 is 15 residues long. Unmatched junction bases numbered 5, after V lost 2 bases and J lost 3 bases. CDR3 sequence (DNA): TGTGCCACCAGCAGACAACAGGACAGGACAGATACGCAGTATTTT. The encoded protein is CATSRQQDRTDTQYF. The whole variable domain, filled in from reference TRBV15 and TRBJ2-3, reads DAMVIQNPRYQVTQFGKPVTLSCSQTLNHNVMYWYQQKSSQAPKLLFHYYDKDFNNEADTPDNFQSRRPNTSFCFLDIRSPGLGDTAMYLCATSRQQDRTDTQYFGPGTRLTVL.